A single sample is the source of the 22 T cell receptor beta chains below, sequenced in a study of T cell responses to AZD1222 COVID-19 vaccine. Profiling relied on immunoSEQ multiplex PCR, and the TCRdb table lists in-frame clones only, not all of them. The sample has about 120,000 clones, 80% to 90% seen once. Sequencing was performed on peripheral blood, taken on day 0 of AZD1222 vaccination. All receptors come from an adult in good health.

This clone appeared a single time. V and J are TRBV2 and TRBJ2-2; D is possibly TRBD1 (6 bases). Germline V gives CDR1 SNHLY, CDR2 FYNNEI. This CDR3 comprises 16 residues. The ends were cut back, 6 bases at V and 6 bases at J, with 20 bases in the middle. CDR3 amino acids: CASRLLGARMAGELFF. DNA of the CDR3: TGTGCCAGCAGGCTCTTGGGGGCGCGGATGGCCGGGGAGCTGTTTTTT.

The table lists this clone with a count of one. This rearrangement joins TRBV9 to TRBJ1-3; the D is unclear. Germline assignment: CDR1 SGDLS and CDR2 YYNGEE. The V end lost 0 bases, the J end lost 0 bases, and 7 bases lay between the germline ends. This CDR3 comprises 15 residues. In nucleotides, the CDR3 is TGTGCCAGCAGCGTAGCTGGAGTCTCTGGAAACACCATATATTTT. Its protein is CASSVAGVSGNTIYF.

This chain links TRBV6-5 with TRBJ2-3; D may be TRBD1 (5 bases). The CDR3 length is 14 residues. In germline, CDR1 is MNHEY, CDR2 SVGAGI. The V end lost 6 bases, the J end lost 2 bases, and 12 bases lay between the germline ends. The CDR3 region has the DNA TGTGCCAGCAGCCTCGACAGTATCACAGATACGCAGTATTTT. Its translation is CASSLDSITDTQYF.

The rearrangement uses TRBV27 and TRBJ1-4, with 11 bases matching TRBD1. Germline CDR1 reads MNHEY; CDR2 reads SMNVEV (reference sequence). V lost 5 bases to trimming and J lost 8 bases; unmatched junction nucleotides: 10. This CDR3 spans 16 amino acids. This chain's CDR3 is CASSRDRGVRNEKLFF. DNA of the CDR3: TGTGCCAGCAGTCGGGACAGGGGGGTCCGAAACGAAAAACTGTTTTTT.

The V gene is TRBV7-9, the J gene TRBJ1-6; 8 bases are shared with TRBD1. Germline V CDR1 and CDR2: SEHNR, FQNEAQ (reference sequence). This CDR3 is built from 15 residues. V lost 2 bases to trimming and J lost 7 bases; unmatched junction nucleotides: 4. CDR3: CASSLQGARNSPLHF. The CDR3 nucleotides read TGTGCCAGCAGCTTACAGGGGGCGCGAAATTCACCCCTCCACTTT. The complete variable domain, with remaining parts taken from reference TRBV7-9 and TRBJ1-6, reads DTGVSQNPRHKITKRGQNVTFRCDPISEHNRLYWYRQTLGQGPEFLTYFQNEAQLEKSRLLSDRFSAERPKGSFSTLEIQRTEQGDSAMYLCASSLQGARNSPLHFGNGTRLTVT.

In this sample, this clone turned up once. The chain couples TRBV2 to TRBJ1-1; tentatively, D is TRBD1 (6 bases). Deletions cut 6 bases from V and 0 bases from J, with 14 bases between. Germline V gene data show CDR1 as SNHLY and CDR2 as FYNNEI. The CDR3 covers 15 residues. The CDR3: CASRGQLNMNTEAFF. The CDR3 region has the DNA TGTGCCAGCAGAGGACAGTTAAACATGAACACTGAAGCTTTCTTT.

The rearrangement uses TRBV7-6 and TRBJ2-7; TRBD2 matches at 14 bases. V lost 5 bases, J lost 1 base, and 4 bases stayed unmatched. This CDR3 is built from 16 residues. The germline CDR1 and CDR2 sequences are SGHVS and FNYEAQ. The CDR3 DNA is TGTGCCAGCAGCGTCGGGACTAGCGGGGGATCCTACGAGCAGTACTTC. The encoded protein is CASSVGTSGGSYEQYF.

This clone is a singleton in its sample. The chain joins TRBV1 to TRBJ2-1; whether TRBD2, the table's D call, matches the DNA was not checked. TRBV1 is an annotated pseudogene. The CDR3 consists of 18 residues. The CDR3 loop is CTSSPTPMVTKWCNEQFF. DNA of the CDR3: TGCACCAGCAGCCCAACACCCATGGTGACTAAATGGTGCAATGAGCAGTTCTTC.

This clone appeared a single time. The J gene is TRBJ2-1, the V gene TRBV6-5, with TRBD1 identical over 9 bases. After removal of 11 bases from V and 2 bases from J, the junction contained 7 bases not matched to a gene. CDR3 length: 14 amino acids. Germline V gene sequence: CDR1 MNHEY, CDR2 SVGAGI. The DNA for the CDR3 is TGTGCCGGGGGGACAGGGTTGGCCTACAATGAGCAGTTCTTC. Its translation: CAGGTGLAYNEQFF.

The chain joins TRBV12-3 or TRBV12-4 to TRBJ2-7, with a possible D match to TRBD2 (6 bases). Between the trimmed V and J ends, which lost 6 bases and 9 bases, there was a span of 12 bases. This CDR3 region has 11 residues. The CDR3 loop is CASSLGGGQYF. The CDR3 DNA reads as TGTGCCAGCAGCCTGGGAGGTGGGCAGTACTTC.

The rearrangement joins TRBV5-1 to TRBJ2-2, with D unresolved. Germline CDR1 and CDR2: SGHRS and YFSETQ. This CDR3 contains 15 residues. V was cut by 2 bases and J by 3 bases, with 11 bases left in between. The CDR3 nucleotides read TGCGCCAGCAGCTTCTGGGGTCCGGACACCGGGGAGCTGTTTTTT. Translating gives CASSFWGPDTGELFF.

This clone appeared a single time. V usage is TRBV9 and J usage is TRBJ1-1; D may be TRBD1 (6 bases). The germline V and J ends were trimmed by 4 bases and 1 base, with 11 bases remaining between them. CDR1 and CDR2 from the germline V gene are SGDLS and YYNGEE. There are 14 residues in the CDR3. The CDR3 bases are TGTGCCAGCAGCCAACAGGGTGGGAACACTGAAGCTTTCTTT. Amino acid sequence: CASSQQGGNTEAFF.

The V call is TRBV28, the J call TRBJ2-5, with 7 bases aligning to TRBD2. Germline CDR1 and CDR2: MDHEN and SYDVKM. The CDR3 is 14 residues long. J was trimmed by 6 bases and V by 3 bases; bases with no gene match: 7. The CDR3 here is CASSFLADRKTQYF. For the CDR3, the DNA is TGTGCCAGCAGTTTCCTAGCGGACCGCAAGACCCAGTACTTC. Full variable domain (missing parts from reference TRBV28 and TRBJ2-5): DVKVTQSSRYLVKRTGEKVFLECVQDMDHENMFWYRQDPGLGLRLIYFSYDVKMKEKGDIPEGYSVSREKKERFSLILESASTNQTSMYLCASSFLADRKTQYFGPGTRLLVL.

The V call is TRBV7-6, the J call TRBJ2-3; weak D call: TRBD2 (5 bases). V was clipped by 2 bases and J by 4 bases, with 10 bases between them. CDR3 length: 14 amino acids. CDR1 and CDR2 from the germline V gene are SGHVS and FNYEAQ. In nucleotides, the CDR3 is TGTGCCAGCAGCTTACTAGCCGGCGCAGATACGCAGTATTTT. It yields the protein CASSLLAGADTQYF.

V and J are TRBV27 and TRBJ1-5, with 11 bases that match TRBD1. The CDR3 runs 14 residues. V dropped 6 bases and J dropped 6; count of bases not matched to a gene: 4. CDR1 is MNHEY and CDR2 is SMNVEV in the germline V gene (reference sequence). CDR3 sequence reads: CASSRTGGPQPQHF. For the CDR3, the DNA is TGTGCCAGCAGCAGGACAGGGGGCCCTCAGCCCCAGCATTTT.

The chain recombines TRBV6-4 with TRBJ1-2; TRBD1 matches at 7 bases. V lost 7 bases, J lost 6 bases, and 8 bases stayed unmatched. The length of the CDR3 is 13 residues. CDR1 and CDR2 from the germline V gene are MRHNA and SNTAGT. CDR3 residues: CASNPTGRDGYTF. CDR3 DNA sequence: TGTGCCAGCAACCCGACAGGGAGGGATGGCTACACCTTC.

The genes are TRBV4-1 and TRBJ2-3, with TRBD1 as a possible D gene (5 bases). The CDR3 is made up of 16 amino acids. Germline V gene lookup returns CDR1 MGHRA and CDR2 YSYEKL. Trimming pared 5 bases from V and 0 bases from J, leaving 15 bases between. This CDR3 reads CASSYPTDPSTDTQYF. The CDR3 bases are TGCGCCAGCAGCTACCCGACAGATCCTAGCACAGATACGCAGTATTTT.

This chain joins TRBV7-3 and TRBJ1-2; 11 bases are shared with TRBD1. J lost 7 bases, V lost 5 bases, and 9 bases had no gene match. The CDR3 extends over 15 amino acids. CDR1 and CDR2 from the germline V gene are SGHTA and FQGTGA. This CDR3 is CASSPGQGAPRGYTF. The CDR3 DNA reads TGTGCCAGCAGCCCCGGACAGGGGGCGCCCCGTGGCTACACCTTC.

The chain has TRBV6-1 and TRBJ1-4; TRBD1 aligns across 9 bases. The ends lost 2 bases at V and 8 bases at J; junction bases unmatched: 9. Germline CDR1 and CDR2: MNHNS and SASEGT. The CDR3 contains 16 residues. The CDR3 region has the DNA TGTGCCAGCAGTGAACTTGCTGGGACAGGGAAAGAAAAACTGTTTTTT. This translates into CASSELAGTGKEKLFF.

The chain employs TRBV27 and TRBJ2-1; 12 bases are shared with TRBD2. The germline V gene has CDR1 MNHEY and CDR2 SMNVEV (reference sequence). The CDR3 loop spans 14 amino acids. Unmatched junction bases numbered 2, after V lost 7 bases and J lost 4 bases. The CDR3 DNA follows: TGTGCCAGCAAACTAGCGGGAGGTTACAATGAGCAGTTCTTC. This gives the protein CASKLAGGYNEQFF.

The rearrangement uses TRBV19 and TRBJ2-7, with TRBD2 identical over 10 bases. The germline CDR1 and CDR2 sequences are LNHDA and SQIVND (reference sequence). The CDR3 is made up of 14 amino acids. V shed 5 bases, J shed 2 bases, and the junction held 3 bases outside the gene matches. CDR3 region: CASSLAGDTYEQYF. The CDR3 DNA is TGTGCCAGTAGTCTAGCGGGAGATACCTACGAGCAGTACTTC.

V is TRBV4-2 and J is TRBJ2-7; D possibly corresponds to TRBD1 (7 bases). The CDR3 contains 15 residues. Trimming pared 2 bases from V and 5 bases from J, leaving 16 bases between. The germline CDR1 and CDR2 sequences are LGHNA and YNFKEQ. The CDR3 DNA reads TGTGCCAGCAGCCAATCAACGACAGGGAGGAACGAGCAGTACTTC. The encoded protein is CASSQSTTGRNEQYF.